Below, 22 T cell receptor beta chains from the same sample are listed, as sequenced in a study of T cell responses to AZD1222 COVID-19 vaccine. TCRdb keeps only in-frame clones here, not all; method: immunoSEQ multiplex PCR. The sample records 65,000 to 100,000 clones, around 93% being singletons. The specimen comprised peripheral blood, sampled 28 days after the second AZD1222 dose. These TCRs come from an adult who received the AZD1222 COVID-19 vaccine.

The chain recombines TRBV24-1 with TRBJ2-1; tentative D call: TRBD1 (5 bases). Germline CDR1 KGHDR, CDR2 SFDVKD. CDR3 length: 15 amino acids. V lost 0 bases to trimming and J lost 4 bases, with 9 bases between them. Here the CDR3 reads CATSDLQGGYNEQFF. The CDR3 nucleotides read TGTGCCACCAGTGATTTGCAGGGTGGATACAATGAGCAGTTCTTC.

This chain links TRBV3-1 (or the pseudogene TRBV3-2) with TRBJ2-2; D not certain. The germline V and J ends were trimmed by 4 bases and 0 bases, with 12 bases remaining between them. The CDR3 consists of 16 residues. Per germline, CDR1 LGHDT and CDR2 YNNKEL (reference sequence). CDR3 protein: CASSPRRRTNTGELFF. DNA for the CDR3: TGTGCCAGCAGCCCGCGTCGCCGAACGAACACCGGGGAGCTGTTTTTT.

The gene calls are TRBV9 and TRBJ2-1; 7 bases align to TRBD2. V was clipped by 4 bases and J by 4 bases; unmatched bases: 8. CDR1 SGDLS and CDR2 YYNGEE come from the germline V gene. The CDR3 loop spans 15 amino acids. CDR3 coding DNA: TGTGCCAGCAGCCCCCGGGACTACTCATACAATGAGCAGTTCTTC. This translates into CASSPRDYSYNEQFF.

The rearrangement joins TRBV6-1 to TRBJ2-7; D not resolved. This CDR3 comprises 14 residues. With 1 base removed from V and 3 bases from J, the gap between germline ends came to 10 bases. Germline-derived CDR1 and CDR2 are MNHNS and SASEGT. The CDR3 nucleotides are TGTGCCAGCAGTGAAGACGGCTATAACTACGAGCAGTACTTC. It specifies CASSEDGYNYEQYF.

The chain is built from TRBV6-6 and TRBJ2-7, with D possibly matching TRBD1 (6 bases). The CDR3 has 13 residues. V lost 5 bases and J lost 0, with 8 bases in between. The V gene's germline CDR1 is MNHNY and CDR2 SVGAGI (reference sequence). Here the CDR3 DNA reads TGTGCCAGCAGTCAGACAGGCTCCTACGAGCAGTACTTC. Translating it yields CASSQTGSYEQYF.

DNA of the CDR3: TGTGCCAGCAGCCGAGGACAGTCAAATGAAAAACTGTTTTTT. It specifies CASSRGQSNEKLFF. V and J are TRBV6-5 and TRBJ1-4, with a weak D call TRBD1 (6 bases). Trimming took 6 bases from V and 5 from J, leaving 13 bases between them. From germline, CDR1 is MNHEY and CDR2 SVGAGI. This CDR3 has 14 residues.

V gene TRBV15 combines with J gene TRBJ2-4, with a weak D call TRBD2 (6 bases). The CDR3 is 16 residues long. Trimming took 0 bases from V and 4 from J, leaving 13 bases between them. CDR1 and CDR2 (germline): LNHNV, YYDKDF (reference sequence). The CDR3 loop reads CATSRDWGERKNIQYF. The DNA of the CDR3 is TGTGCCACCAGCAGAGATTGGGGGGAGAGGAAAAACATTCAGTACTTC.

The J gene is TRBJ1-2, the V gene TRBV18; D gene unclear. The germline V and J ends were trimmed by 0 bases and 1 base, with 6 bases remaining between them. CDR1 is KGHSH and CDR2 is LQKENI in the germline V gene. This CDR3 is 14 amino acids long. CDR3 nucleotides: TGTGCCAGCTCACCACCGACGTATAACTATGGCTACACCTTC. Protein: CASSPPTYNYGYTF. The whole variable domain, filled in from reference TRBV18 and TRBJ1-2, reads NAGVMQNPRHLVRRRGQEARLRCSPMKGHSHVYWYRQLPEEGLKFMVYLQKENIIDESGMPKERFSAEFPKEGPSILRIQQVVRGDSAAYFCASSPPTYNYGYTFGSGTRLTVV.

This chain joins TRBV7-9 and TRBJ1-4; maybe TRBD1 (5 bases). V lost 7 bases and J lost 0, with 18 bases in between. The CDR3 covers 17 residues. The germline CDR1 and CDR2 sequences are SEHNR and FQNEAQ (reference sequence). CDR3 DNA sequence: TGTGCCAGCATCCCAGCCTCACAAGGGGCAACTAATGAAAAACTGTTTTTT. Translating it yields CASIPASQGATNEKLFF. Variable domain in full (rest from reference TRBV7-9 and TRBJ1-4): DTGVSQNPRHKITKRGQNVTFRCDPISEHNRLYWYRQTLGQGPEFLTYFQNEAQLEKSRLLSDRFSAERPKGSFSTLEIQRTEQGDSAMYLCASIPASQGATNEKLFFGSGTQLSVL.

The rearrangement uses TRBV24-1 and TRBJ2-1, with D tentatively TRBD2 (6 bases). V was cut by 0 bases and J by 6 bases, with 14 bases left in between. CDR3 length: 16 residues. Germline V gene data show CDR1 as KGHDR and CDR2 as SFDVKD. The CDR3 bases are TGTGCCACCAGTGATTTGGGGACTCGGAGTGGCAATGAGCAGTTCTTC. Translated: CATSDLGTRSGNEQFF.

The V call is TRBV18, the J call TRBJ1-2; 8 bases align to TRBD1. Germline V lookup: CDR1 KGHSH, CDR2 LQKENI. With 4 bases clipped from V and 7 bases from J, the junction kept 5 bases outside the gene matches. The CDR3 contains 13 residues. In DNA, the CDR3 is TGTGCCAGCTCACAGACAGGGGAGTCTGGCTACACCTTC. Protein sequence: CASSQTGESGYTF.

The rearrangement uses TRBV10-3 and TRBJ1-1; 8 positions match TRBD1. CDR3 length equals 13 residues. Trimming took 10 bases from V and 3 from J; bases not matched to a gene: 7. The germline gives CDR1 ENHRY, CDR2 SYGVKD. The CDR3 region has the DNA TGTGCCACCAGGGGGCCGATGGACACTGAAGCTTTCTTT. This codes for CATRGPMDTEAFF.

The chain is built from TRBV18 and TRBJ1-4; D gene uncertain. Germline values: CDR1 KGHSH, CDR2 LQKENI. The CDR3 contains 14 residues. Deletions cut 6 bases from V and 7 bases from J, with 15 bases between. The CDR3 loop reads CASSPNSAGEKLFF. The CDR3 DNA reads TGTGCCAGCTCGCCCAACAGTGCTGGTGAAAAACTGTTTTTT. The complete variable domain, with remaining parts taken from reference TRBV18 and TRBJ1-4, reads NAGVMQNPRHLVRRRGQEARLRCSPMKGHSHVYWYRQLPEEGLKFMVYLQKENIIDESGMPKERFSAEFPKEGPSILRIQQVVRGDSAAYFCASSPNSAGEKLFFGSGTQLSVL.

J is TRBJ2-1 and V is TRBV4-1; unclear D gene. In germline, CDR1 is MGHRA, CDR2 YSYEKL. V lost 2 bases and J 8 bases, leaving 10 bases between the germline ends. This CDR3 has 13 residues. Here the CDR3 DNA reads TGCGCCAGCAGCCAAACTGCCTCCGATGAGCAGTTCTTC. It yields the protein CASSQTASDEQFF.

The chain's CDR3 is CASRGLAGEQFF. CDR3 bases: TGTGCCAGCAGGGGACTAGCTGGTGAGCAGTTCTTC. The rearrangement uses TRBV6-5 and TRBJ2-1; 9 positions agree with TRBD2. The CDR3 loop spans 12 amino acids. In germline, CDR1 is MNHEY, CDR2 SVGAGI. V shed 6 bases, J shed 9 bases, and the junction held 3 bases outside the gene matches.

CDR3 region: CASSSGWGGGELFF. The DNA for the CDR3 is TGTGCCAGCAGCTCAGGGTGGGGCGGTGGGGAGCTGTTTTTT. The V and J genes are TRBV7-8 and TRBJ2-2; weak D call: TRBD1 (5 bases). Germline CDR1 is SGHVS and CDR2 is FQNEAQ. The V end lost 4 bases, the J end lost 8 bases, and 14 bases lay between the germline ends. The CDR3 runs to 14 residues.

The J gene is TRBJ2-2, the V gene TRBV28; possibly TRBD1 for D (6 bases). Germline V lookup: CDR1 MDHEN, CDR2 SYDVKM. Trimming left V 4 bases short and J 0 bases short, with 9 bases between. This CDR3 contains 15 residues. The CDR3 DNA reads as TGTGCCAGCAGTTACGGGACACCGAACACCGGGGAGCTGTTTTTT. Amino acids: CASSYGTPNTGELFF.

J is TRBJ1-4 and V is TRBV19; TRBD1 is a possible D gene (5 bases). Germline CDR1 is LNHDA and CDR2 is SQIVND (reference sequence). Trimming took 5 bases from V and 8 from J, leaving 15 bases between them. The CDR3 runs to 14 residues. DNA for the CDR3: TGTGCCAGTAGTTACCGGGACCCACCGGAAAAACTGTTTTTT. This sequence encodes CASSYRDPPEKLFF. Full variable domain (rest looked up from reference TRBV19 and TRBJ1-4): DGGITQSPKYLFRKEGQNVTLSCEQNLNHDAMYWYRQDPGQGLRLIYYSQIVNDFQKGDIAEGYSVSREKKESFPLTVTSAQKNPTAFYLCASSYRDPPEKLFFGSGTQLSVL.

This sequence joins TRBV3-1 (or the pseudogene TRBV3-2) and TRBJ1-2; D remains ambiguous. The germline CDR1 and CDR2 sequences are LGHDT and YNNKEL (reference sequence). The CDR3 contains 13 residues. Trimming removed 0 bases at V and 4 bases at J, with 6 bases between. The CDR3 DNA sequence: TGTGCCAGCAGCCAAGATGGCAGCTATGGCTACACCTTC. Protein: CASSQDGSYGYTF.

The gene calls are TRBV27 and TRBJ2-4; 7 nucleotides match TRBD2. Germline V CDR1 and CDR2: MNHEY, SMNVEV (reference sequence). Trimming at V came to 1 base and at J to 3 bases, leaving 6 bases not matched to a gene. The length of the CDR3 is 16 residues. CDR3 protein: CASSLWTGGGKNIQYF. The DNA for the CDR3 is TGTGCCAGCAGTTTATGGACGGGGGGAGGCAAAAACATTCAGTACTTC.

A few counts support this clone. The chain joins TRBV11-2 to TRBJ2-5; D is perhaps TRBD1 (5 bases). Trimming left V 4 bases short and J 6 bases short, with 15 bases between. Per germline, CDR1 SGHAT and CDR2 FQNNGV. This CDR3 is 14 amino acids long. The DNA for the CDR3 is TGTGCCAGCAGCTACCTAAGGGGTACGAAGACCCAGTACTTC. Encoded protein: CASSYLRGTKTQYF.

J is TRBJ2-3 and V is TRBV7-8; the D gene is possibly TRBD2 (6 bases). Per the germline V gene, CDR1 is SGHVS and CDR2 is FQNEAQ. The CDR3 is made up of 13 amino acids. V was trimmed by 5 bases and J by 5 bases, leaving 11 bases between them. CDR3 sequence: CASSRTIGDTQYF. In DNA, the CDR3 is TGTGCCAGCAGCCGGACTATTGGAGATACGCAGTATTTT.